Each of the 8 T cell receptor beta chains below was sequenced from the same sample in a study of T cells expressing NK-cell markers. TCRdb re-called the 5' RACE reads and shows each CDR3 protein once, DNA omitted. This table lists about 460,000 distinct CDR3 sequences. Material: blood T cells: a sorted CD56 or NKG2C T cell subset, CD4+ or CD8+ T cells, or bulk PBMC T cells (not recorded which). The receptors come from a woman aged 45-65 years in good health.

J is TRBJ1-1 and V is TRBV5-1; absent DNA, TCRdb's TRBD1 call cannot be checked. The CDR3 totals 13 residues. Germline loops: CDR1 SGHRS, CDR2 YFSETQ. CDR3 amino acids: CASSRQGSTEAFF.

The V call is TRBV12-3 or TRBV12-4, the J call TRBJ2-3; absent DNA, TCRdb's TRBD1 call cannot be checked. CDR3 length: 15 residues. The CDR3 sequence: CASSNREGGEDTQYF.

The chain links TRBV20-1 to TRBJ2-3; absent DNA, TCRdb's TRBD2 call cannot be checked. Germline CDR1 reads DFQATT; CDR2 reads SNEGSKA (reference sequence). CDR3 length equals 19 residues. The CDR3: CSASLLAGGMGSSTDTQYF.

The CDR3 here is CASSSRTSGSASYNEQFF. The V call is TRBV6-2 or TRBV6-3, the J call TRBJ2-1; TCRdb's D gene call, TRBD2, goes unchecked for lack of DNA. CDR1 MNHEY and CDR2 SVGEGT come from the germline V gene. This CDR3 region has 18 residues.

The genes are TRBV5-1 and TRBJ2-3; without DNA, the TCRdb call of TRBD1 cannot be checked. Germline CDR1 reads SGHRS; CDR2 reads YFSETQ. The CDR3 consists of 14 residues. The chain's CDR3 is CASSVTGRRDTQYF.

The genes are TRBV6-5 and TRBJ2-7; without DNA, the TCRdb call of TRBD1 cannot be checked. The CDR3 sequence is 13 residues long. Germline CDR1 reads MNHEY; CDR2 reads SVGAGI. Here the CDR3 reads CASEGQGAREQYF.

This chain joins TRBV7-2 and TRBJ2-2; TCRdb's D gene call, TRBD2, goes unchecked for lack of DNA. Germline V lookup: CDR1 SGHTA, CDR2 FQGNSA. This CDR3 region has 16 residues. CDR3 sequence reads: CASSRWTSGNTGELFF.

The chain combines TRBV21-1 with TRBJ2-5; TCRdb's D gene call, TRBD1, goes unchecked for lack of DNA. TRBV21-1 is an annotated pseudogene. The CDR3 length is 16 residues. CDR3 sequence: CASSKAGRGLGETQYF.